What follows describes a single T cell receptor beta chain. A few counts support this clonotype. Its antigen is unknown. No base quality information exists; no much larger clone differs at one position. The run used an Illumina NovaSeq 6000. cDNA libraries for TCRalpha and TCRbeta were prepared by 5'RACE using constant-segment primers, with sample barcodes and unique molecular identifiers added. RNA was extracted from every sample with Trizol reagent. Amplification of the libraries took two PCR steps, and the second step added a second sample barcode plus Illumina TruSeq adapters. Sequencing of libraries was performed on an Illumina NovaSeq with 2 x 150 bp paired-end reads. On the authors' methods: Reads were demultiplexed and collapsed into UMI-guided consensus sequences with migec v1.2.7. With mixcr v2.1.11, UMI consensuses were aligned to TRA and TRB V and J templates and assembled into clonotypes. A clonotype was counted as expanded or contracted only if both edgeR and NoisET called the change significant, with noise models trained on biological replicates. edgeR calls used a false discovery rate-adjusted p below 0.01 and a log2 fold-change threshold of 1. PCA with hierarchical clustering of max-normalized trajectories of the 1000 most abundant clonotypes was used as exploratory dynamics analysis. Each responding clone was given a CD4 or CD8 phenotype based on the CD4+ and CD8+ repertoires, which had been sequenced separately. TCRdb reran the public reads through fastp at Q25 and MiXCR, keeping productive beta chains. Rows are unified per CDR3 protein, each entry keeping the most common DNA and genes. These V and J calls rely on TCRdb rather than the paper's analysis. The sample has 550,000 to 650,000 distinct CDR3 sequences on record, around 15% of them singletons. Together, the top ten hold 8.1% of the sample.

This sample is drawn from a study of T-cell memory formation after mild COVID-19 (dated by TCRdb to about 2021). A note on the overall study: TCR sequence clusters from the two donors were largely donor specific. In a couple of donors, T-cell clones that expanded and contracted after mild COVID-19 were tracked by sequencing TCRalpha and TCRbeta repertoires over time. Two young, previously healthy adult volunteers made up the cohort, one male and one female. The paper as a whole reports these results and caveats: The detection of some responding clones in pre-infection memory suggests that pre-existing cross-reactive memory T cells joined the SARS-CoV-2 response. Clones that contracted from day 15 to 85 showed balanced CD4/CD8 phenotypes, whereas a second wave of clones that expanded from day 15 to 37 leaned towards CD4+. Whether the second-wave clones peaking on day 37 were SARS-CoV-2 specific was not confirmed. Contracting CD4+ clones turned up mainly in the CM and EM memory subsets, whereas EMRA was where CD8+ clones were enriched. The study included only a couple of mild cases, and larger cohorts that include severe cases with pre-infection samples were judged to be necessary.

Looking up the germline V gene yields CDR1 MNHEY and CDR2 SVGAGI. V is reduced by 0 bases and J by 2 bases, leaving a spacing of 4 bases between them. The CDR3, cysteine through phenylalanine, is 13 amino acids long. Solely the CDR3 DNA is kept, with 39 bases framed from the first base. Ficoll-Paque density gradient centrifugation was used to isolate PBMCs. The sample consisted of PBMCs or a T cell subset sorted from them (not recorded which). This TCR was sampled from an adult woman who had mild COVID-19 (a few samples of this study predate the infection). The sample titles of this study are shuffled in the database, so cell type and time point are left out; the donor was told from shared clones. The sequence is built from TRBV6-5 and TRBJ1-2; no D gene can be assigned with confidence. The nucleotide sequence reads as follows: TGTGCCAGCAGTTACTCTGTCAACTATGGCTACACCTTC. The encoded protein is CASSYSVNYGYTF.